The source of this TCR beta chain is a study of shared clonotypes between healthy human individuals. Data came from immunoSEQ multiplex PCR; TCRdb stores just in-frame clones and leaves some out. Here the sample spans about 470,000 clones, about four fifths being singletons. V was cut by 6 bases and J by 4 bases, with 19 bases left in between. CDR1 MGHDK and CDR2 SYGVNS come from the germline V gene. This CDR3 contains 15 residues. The chain carries TRBV25-1 and TRBJ2-7, with D perhaps matching TRBD2 (5 bases). The source is a woman between 35 and 50 years old in good health. Some clones in this sample may be carry-over from other donors' samples. Sample: PBMCs. In DNA, the CDR3 is TGTGCCAGCAGACCCCCCCCGGGGAACCGGTACGAGCAGTACTTC. It codes for CASRPPPGNRYEQYF.